Sequencing of this T cell receptor beta chain was carried out in a study of CD8 T cells in ankylosing spondylitis. TCRdb ran MiXCR on the 5' RACE reads and lists one entry per CDR3 protein. Among more than 250,000 distinct CDR3 sequences, 11% were seen once, and the ten largest hold roughly 9.2%. J lost 7 bases, V lost 0 bases, and 7 bases had no gene match. In germline, CDR1 is SGHRS, CDR2 YFSETQ. This CDR3 region has 16 residues. This clonotype came up many times. The sample consisted of blood, either unsorted or a sorted T cell fraction (not recorded which). The TCR originated in a female donor with ankylosing spondylitis or in good health (not recorded which). This rearrangement joins TRBV5-1 to TRBJ2-1, with 10 bases identical to TRBD2. The CDR3 is CASSLGPSGRGNEQFF. As DNA, the CDR3 is TGCGCCAGCAGCTTGGGTCCTAGCGGGAGAGGAAATGAGCAGTTCTTC. Drawing the rest from reference TRBV5-1 and TRBJ2-1, the complete variable domain is KAGVTQTPRYLIKTRGQQVTLSCSPISGHRSVSWYQQTPGQGLQFLFEYFSETQRNKGNFPGRFSGRQFSNSRSEMNVSTLELGDSALYLCASSLGPSGRGNEQFFGPGTRLTVL.